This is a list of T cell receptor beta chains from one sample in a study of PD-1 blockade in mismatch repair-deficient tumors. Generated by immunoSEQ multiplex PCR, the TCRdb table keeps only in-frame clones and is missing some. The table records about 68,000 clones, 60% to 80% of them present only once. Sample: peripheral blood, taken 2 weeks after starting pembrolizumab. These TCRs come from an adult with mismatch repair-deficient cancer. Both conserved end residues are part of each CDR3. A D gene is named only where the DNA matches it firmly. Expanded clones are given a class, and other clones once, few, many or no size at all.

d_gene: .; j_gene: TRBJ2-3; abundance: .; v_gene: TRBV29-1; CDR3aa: CSGRLEGLPQYF; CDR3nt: TGCAGCGGGAGACTAGAAGGTTTGCCGCAGTATTTT
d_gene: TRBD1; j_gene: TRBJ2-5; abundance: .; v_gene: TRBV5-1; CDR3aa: CASSRAGGNEETQYF; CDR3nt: TGCGCCAGCAGTCGAGCAGGGGGTAATGAAGAGACCCAGTACTTC
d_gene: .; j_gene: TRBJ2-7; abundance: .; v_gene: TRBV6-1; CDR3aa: CASSEGGVYEQYF; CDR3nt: TGCGCCAGCAGTGAAGGGGGGGTCTACGAGCAGTACTTC
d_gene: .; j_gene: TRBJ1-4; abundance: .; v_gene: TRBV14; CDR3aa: CASSQQYATNEKLFF; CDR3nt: TGTGCCAGCAGCCAACAATATGCAACTAATGAAAAACTGTTTTTT
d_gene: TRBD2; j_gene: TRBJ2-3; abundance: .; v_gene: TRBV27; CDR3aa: CASSRRTSGSSGTDTQYF; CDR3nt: TGTGCCAGCAGCCGGCGGACTAGCGGGAGCTCGGGCACAGATACGCAGTATTTT
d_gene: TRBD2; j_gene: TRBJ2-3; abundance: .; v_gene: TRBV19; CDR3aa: CAGIPLGLAGPDTQYF; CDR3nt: TGTGCCGGAATACCATTGGGACTAGCGGGGCCCGATACGCAGTATTTT
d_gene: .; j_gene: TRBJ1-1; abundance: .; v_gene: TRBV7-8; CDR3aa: CASSLGEGRAFF; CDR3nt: TGTGCCAGCAGCTTAGGGGAGGGACGAGCTTTCTTT
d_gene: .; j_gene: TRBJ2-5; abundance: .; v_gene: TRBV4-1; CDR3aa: CASSQPTKGETQYF; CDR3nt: TGCGCCAGCAGCCAACCGACTAAGGGTGAGACCCAGTACTTC
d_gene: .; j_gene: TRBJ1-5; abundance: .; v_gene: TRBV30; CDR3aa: CAWSIQTNAGGNQPQHF; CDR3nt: TGTGCCTGGAGTATACAAACAAACGCAGGGGGCAATCAGCCCCAGCATTTT
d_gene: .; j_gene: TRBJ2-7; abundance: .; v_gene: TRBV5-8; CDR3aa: CASSSQERRRGFEQYF; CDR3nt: TGTGCCAGCAGCTCTCAGGAACGGCGTCGGGGTTTCGAGCAGTACTTC
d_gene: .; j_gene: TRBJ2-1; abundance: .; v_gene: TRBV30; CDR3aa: CAWSVDALGYNEQFF; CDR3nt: TGTGCCTGGAGTGTAGATGCTCTAGGATACAATGAGCAGTTCTTC
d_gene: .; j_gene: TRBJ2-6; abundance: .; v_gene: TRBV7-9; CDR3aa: CASSLRGLASLTF; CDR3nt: TGTGCCAGCAGCTTAAGAGGGCTAGCAAGCCTGACTTTC
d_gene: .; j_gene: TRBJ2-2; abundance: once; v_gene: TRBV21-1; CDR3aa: CASSKGASGSAGELFF; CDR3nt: TGTGCCAGCAGCAAGGGGGCTAGCGGGAGCGCCGGGGAGCTGTTTTTT
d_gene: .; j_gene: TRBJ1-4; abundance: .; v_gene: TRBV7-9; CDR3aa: CASSLVSGTKNEKLFF; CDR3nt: TGTGCCAGCAGCTTAGTATCCGGGACGAAGAATGAAAAACTGTTTTTT
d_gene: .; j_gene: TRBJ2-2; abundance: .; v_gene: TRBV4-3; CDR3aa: CASSQGDQNTGELFF; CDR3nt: TGCGCCAGCAGCCAGGGGGACCAAAACACCGGGGAGCTGTTTTTT
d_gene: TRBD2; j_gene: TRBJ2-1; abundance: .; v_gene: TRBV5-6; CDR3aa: CASSFLAGGVYNEQFF; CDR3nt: TGTGCCAGCAGCTTCCTAGCGGGGGGAGTCTACAATGAGCAGTTCTTC
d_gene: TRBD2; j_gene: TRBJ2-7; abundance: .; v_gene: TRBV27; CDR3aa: CASSLFAGDEQYF; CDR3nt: TGTGCCAGCAGTTTATTCGCGGGAGACGAGCAGTACTTC
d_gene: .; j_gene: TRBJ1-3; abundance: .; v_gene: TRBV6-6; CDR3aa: CASSFRNTSGNTIYF; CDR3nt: TGTGCCAGCAGTTTTCGAAACACCTCTGGAAACACCATATATTTT
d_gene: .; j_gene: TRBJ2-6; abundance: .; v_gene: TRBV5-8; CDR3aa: CASSLRGANVLTF; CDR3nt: TGTGCCAGCAGCCTCAGGGGGGCCAACGTCCTGACTTTC
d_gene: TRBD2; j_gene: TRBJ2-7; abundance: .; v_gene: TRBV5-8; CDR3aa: CASSAGTSGSKYEQYF; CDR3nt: TGTGCCAGCAGTGCCGGGACTAGCGGGAGTAAGTACGAGCAGTACTTC
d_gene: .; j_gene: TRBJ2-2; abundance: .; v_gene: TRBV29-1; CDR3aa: CSVVRGATGELFF; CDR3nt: TGCAGCGTTGTTAGGGGGGCCACCGGGGAGCTGTTTTTT
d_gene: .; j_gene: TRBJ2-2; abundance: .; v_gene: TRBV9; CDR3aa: CASSLSEVKTGELFF; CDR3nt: TGTGCCAGCAGCCTTAGTGAGGTTAAGACCGGGGAGCTGTTTTTT
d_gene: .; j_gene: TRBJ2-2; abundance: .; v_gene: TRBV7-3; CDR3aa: CASSRGQNIGELFF; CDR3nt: TGTGCCAGCAGCCGCGGACAGAACATCGGGGAGCTGTTTTTT
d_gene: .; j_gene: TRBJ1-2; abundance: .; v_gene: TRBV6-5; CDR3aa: CASIPTAGGASGYTF; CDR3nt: TGTGCCAGCATCCCCACCGCGGGGGGAGCTAGTGGCTACACCTTC
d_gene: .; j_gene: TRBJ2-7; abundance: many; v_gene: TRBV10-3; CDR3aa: CAISDPRTSYEQYF; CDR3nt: TGTGCCATCAGTGATCCGCGCACCTCCTACGAGCAGTACTTC
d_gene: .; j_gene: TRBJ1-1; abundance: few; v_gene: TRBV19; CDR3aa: CASSIDEGTGTEAFF; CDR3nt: TGTGCCAGTAGTATAGATGAGGGAACGGGCACTGAAGCTTTCTTT
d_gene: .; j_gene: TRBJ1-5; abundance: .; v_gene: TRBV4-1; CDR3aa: CASSQDPGPDSNQPQHF; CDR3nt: TGCGCCAGCAGCCAAGATCCGGGTCCAGATAGCAATCAGCCCCAGCATTTT
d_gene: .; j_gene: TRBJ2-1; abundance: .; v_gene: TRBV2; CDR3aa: CASSTGHSSYNEQFF; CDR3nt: TGTGCCAGCAGTACGGGACACTCCTCCTACAATGAGCAGTTCTTC
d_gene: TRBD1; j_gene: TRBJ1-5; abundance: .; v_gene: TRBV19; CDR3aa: CASTITGGGNQPQHF; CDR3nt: TGTGCCAGTACCATAACAGGGGGCGGAAATCAGCCCCAGCATTTT
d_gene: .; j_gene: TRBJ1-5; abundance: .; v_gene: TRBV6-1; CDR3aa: CASSETGGDGQPQHF; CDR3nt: TGTGCCAGCAGTGAGACGGGTGGAGATGGGCAGCCCCAGCATTTT
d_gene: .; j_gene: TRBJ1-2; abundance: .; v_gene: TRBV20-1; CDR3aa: CSATGDGYTF; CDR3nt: TGCAGTGCTACAGGGGACGGCTACACCTTC
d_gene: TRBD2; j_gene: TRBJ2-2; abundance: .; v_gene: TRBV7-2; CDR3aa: CASSLERAGVSGELFF; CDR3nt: TGTGCCAGCAGCTTAGAGCGAGCGGGAGTTTCCGGGGAGCTGTTTTTT
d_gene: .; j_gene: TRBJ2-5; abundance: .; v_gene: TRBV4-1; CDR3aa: CASSQEGSPETQYF; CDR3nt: TGCGCCAGCAGCCAAGAAGGTAGCCCGGAGACCCAGTACTTC
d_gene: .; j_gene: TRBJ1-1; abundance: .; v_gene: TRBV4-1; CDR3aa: CASSPTVRVGSEAFF; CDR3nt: TGCGCCAGCAGCCCGACTGTCAGGGTGGGGTCTGAAGCTTTCTTT
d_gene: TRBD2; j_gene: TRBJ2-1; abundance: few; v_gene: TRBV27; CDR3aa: CASSRLAGGTHEQFF; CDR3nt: TGTGCCAGCAGTCGACTAGCGGGAGGTACCCATGAGCAGTTCTTC
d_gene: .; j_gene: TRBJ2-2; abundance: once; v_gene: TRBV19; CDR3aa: CASSTPGINTGELFF; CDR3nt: TGTGCCAGTAGTACTCCAGGGATAAACACCGGGGAGCTGTTTTTT
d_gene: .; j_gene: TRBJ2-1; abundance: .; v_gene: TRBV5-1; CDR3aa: CASSWAGLDNEQFF; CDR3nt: TGCGCCAGCAGCTGGGCGGGTTTAGACAATGAGCAGTTCTTC
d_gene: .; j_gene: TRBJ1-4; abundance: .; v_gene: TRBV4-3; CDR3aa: CASSQVGDYPEKLFF; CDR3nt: TGCGCCAGCAGCCAAGTCGGGGACTACCCCGAAAAACTGTTTTTT
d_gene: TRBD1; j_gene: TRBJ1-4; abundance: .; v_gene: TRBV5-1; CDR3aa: CASSSGTGATNEKLFF; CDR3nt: TGCGCCAGCAGCTCGGGCACAGGGGCAACTAATGAAAAACTGTTTTTT
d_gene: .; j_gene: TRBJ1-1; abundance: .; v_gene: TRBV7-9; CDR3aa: CASTLLNTEAFF; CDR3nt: TGTGCCAGCACCCTCTTGAACACTGAAGCTTTCTTT
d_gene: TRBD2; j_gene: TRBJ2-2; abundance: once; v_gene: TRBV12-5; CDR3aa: CASGLGTSGTNTGELFF; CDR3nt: TGTGCTAGTGGTTTGGGGACTAGCGGTACGAACACCGGGGAGCTGTTTTTT
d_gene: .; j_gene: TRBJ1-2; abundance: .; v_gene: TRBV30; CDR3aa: CAWSVVRGSGYTF; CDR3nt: TGTGCCTGGAGTGTAGTACGGGGCTCTGGCTACACCTTC
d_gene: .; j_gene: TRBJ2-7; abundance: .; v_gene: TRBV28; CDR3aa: CASLRQNYYEQYF; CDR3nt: TGTGCCAGCCTCCGACAGAATTACTACGAGCAGTACTTC
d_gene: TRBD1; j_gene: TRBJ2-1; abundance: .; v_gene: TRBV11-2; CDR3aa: CASSFQPTGGDEQFF; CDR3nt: TGTGCCAGCAGCTTTCAACCGACAGGGGGCGATGAGCAGTTCTTC
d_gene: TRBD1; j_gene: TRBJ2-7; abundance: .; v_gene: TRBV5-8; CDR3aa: CASRRIGTGTYEQYF; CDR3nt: TGTGCCAGCAGACGTATCGGGACAGGGACTTACGAGCAGTACTTC
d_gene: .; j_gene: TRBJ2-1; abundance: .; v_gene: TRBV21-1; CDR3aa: CASSILVAGGQSYEQFF; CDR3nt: TGTGCCAGCAGCATCTTAGTAGCGGGAGGGCAATCGTATGAGCAGTTCTTC
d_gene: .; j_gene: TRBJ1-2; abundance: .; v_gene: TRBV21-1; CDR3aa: CASSRGGYYGYTF; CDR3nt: TGTGCCAGCAGCCGAGGGGGTTACTATGGCTACACCTTC
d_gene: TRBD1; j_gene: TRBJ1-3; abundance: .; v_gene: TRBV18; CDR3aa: CASSLQGESGNTIYF; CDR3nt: TGTGCCAGCTCACTACAGGGGGAATCTGGAAACACCATATATTTT
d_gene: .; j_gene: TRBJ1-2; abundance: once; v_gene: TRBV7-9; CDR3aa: CASSFIGSYGYTF; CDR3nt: TGTGCCAGCAGCTTCATAGGTTCCTATGGCTACACCTTC
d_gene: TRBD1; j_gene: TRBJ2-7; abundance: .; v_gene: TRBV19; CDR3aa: CASSGTGPSSEQYF; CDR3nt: TGTGCCAGTAGTGGGACAGGGCCCAGCTCCGAGCAGTACTTC
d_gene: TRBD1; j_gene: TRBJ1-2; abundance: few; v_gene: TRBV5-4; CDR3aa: CASSQEGRGRTNYGYTF; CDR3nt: TGTGCCAGCAGCCAGGAGGGTAGGGGGCGAACGAACTATGGCTACACCTTC